These 25 T cell receptor beta chains came from one sample sequenced in a study of blood T cell repertoires in COVID-19. TCRdb's table, derived via immunoSEQ multiplex PCR, lists solely in-frame clones and lacks some. Of about 120,000 clones listed, 75% to 90% are singletons. The sequencing input was peripheral blood. Receptors were obtained from a human donor with acute or convalescent COVID-19. The donor label of this sample is uncertain.

The rearrangement links TRBV2 to TRBJ2-2, with D maybe TRBD1 (6 bases). This CDR3 contains 14 residues. CDR1 is SNHLY, CDR2 FYNNEI, per germline. The V gene lost 3 bases and the J gene lost 6 bases, with 11 bases spanning the gap. CDR3 DNA sequence: TGTGCCAGCAGTGAGCAACGGACAGCCGGGGAGCTGTTTTTT. Translated, it gives CASSEQRTAGELFF.

The chain couples TRBV12-5 to TRBJ1-6; no clear D. The CDR3 spans 12 residues. Germline values: CDR1 LGHNT, CDR2 FRNRAP. Trimming left V 2 bases short and J 9 bases short, with 5 bases between. CDR3 sequence (DNA): TGTGCTAGTGGTTTGCAAGCTTCACCCCTCCACTTT. Translated, it gives CASGLQASPLHF.

The rearrangement links TRBV2 to TRBJ1-5, with D unclear. This CDR3 has 13 amino acids. V was pared by 5 bases and J by 6 bases, with 11 bases between. Germline CDR1 SNHLY, CDR2 FYNNEI. The CDR3: CASSLVTTQPQHF. The CDR3 nucleotides are TGTGCCAGCAGTCTGGTGACAACTCAGCCCCAGCATTTT.

The chain couples TRBV29-1 to TRBJ1-5; D remains ambiguous. Per the germline V gene, CDR1 is SQVTM and CDR2 is ANQGSEA. The CDR3 sequence is 12 residues long. The ends were cut back, 8 bases at V and 6 bases at J, with 14 bases in the middle. Here the CDR3 DNA reads TGCAGCCCAGCCCGGGGAGGTCAGCCCCAGCATTTT. The encoded protein is CSPARGGQPQHF.

In its sample, this clone was seen once. The chain couples TRBV9 to TRBJ1-2, with 8 bases lining up with TRBD1. Per the germline V gene, CDR1 is SGDLS and CDR2 is YYNGEE. CDR3 length equals 14 residues. After removal of 4 bases from V and 6 bases from J, the junction contained 8 bases not matched to a gene. CDR3 DNA sequence: TGTGCCAGCAGCCAAGGACAGGGTACGAATGGCTACACCTTC. Its protein is CASSQGQGTNGYTF.

The DNA for the CDR3 is TGTGCCAGCAGCCCAAGGACAGGCTATGGCTACACCTTC. Amino acid sequence: CASSPRTGYGYTF. The genes are TRBV11-2 and TRBJ1-2; 7 nucleotides align to TRBD1. The CDR3 sequence is 13 residues long. J gave up 4 bases and V 5 bases, and 4 bases lay outside the gene matches. The germline gives CDR1 SGHAT, CDR2 FQNNGV.

The chain links TRBV30 to TRBJ1-5, with D unresolved. The CDR3 has 13 residues. Trimming shortened V by 0 bases and J by 0 bases, and 3 bases separated the two germline ends. Germline values: CDR1 GTSNPN, CDR2 SVGIG (reference sequence). The chain's CDR3 is CAWSVHSNQPQHF. Written as DNA, the CDR3 is TGTGCCTGGAGTGTACATAGCAATCAGCCCCAGCATTTT.

This clone was found a few times. This rearrangement joins TRBV7-3 to TRBJ2-1; D is undetermined. The CDR3 extends over 13 amino acids. CDR1 is SGHTA, CDR2 FQGTGA, per germline. V gave up 2 bases and J gave up 7 bases, with 9 bases separating them. In DNA form, the CDR3 reads TGTGCCAGCAGCTTACGACCGGAGAATGAGCAGTTCTTC. Protein sequence: CASSLRPENEQFF.

The V and J genes are TRBV15 and TRBJ2-1; perhaps TRBD1 as D (5 bases). The CDR3 spans 10 residues. Germline-derived CDR1 and CDR2 are LNHNV and YYDKDF (reference sequence). V was cut by 9 bases and J by 7 bases, with 7 bases left in between. CDR3 sequence: CATGDNEQFF. The CDR3 DNA follows: TGTGCCACAGGGGATAATGAGCAGTTCTTC.

This sequence joins TRBV5-1 and TRBJ1-6, with D possibly matching TRBD1 (5 bases). Germline loops: CDR1 SGHRS, CDR2 YFSETQ. The CDR3 sequence is 16 residues long. V shed 4 bases and J shed 7 bases, with 18 bases lying between them. The chain's CDR3 is CASSRVPGQGNSPLHF. CDR3 bases: TGCGCCAGCAGCCGCGTGCCCGGACAAGGGAATTCACCCCTCCACTTT.

V gene TRBV18 combines with J gene TRBJ1-2; TRBD1 agrees at 8 bases. Germline V lookup: CDR1 KGHSH, CDR2 LQKENI. CDR3 size: 15 residues. V was pared by 4 bases and J by 7 bases, with 11 bases of the junction left unmatched. The CDR3 loop is CASSRGTGREGGYTF. The CDR3 DNA reads as TGTGCCAGCTCACGAGGGACAGGCCGAGAAGGTGGCTACACCTTC.

V is TRBV30 and J is TRBJ2-2, with 8 bases that match TRBD1. V dropped 1 base and J dropped 7; count of bases not matched to a gene: 5. This CDR3 is built from 14 residues. Per germline, CDR1 GTSNPN and CDR2 SVGIG (reference sequence). CDR3 nucleotides: TGTGCCTGGAGTGGAGGACAGGGTTTCGGGGAGCTGTTTTTT. It codes for CAWSGGQGFGELFF. Full variable domain (remainder filled in from reference TRBV30 and TRBJ2-2): SQTIHQWPATLVQPVGSPLSLECTVEGTSNPNLYWYRQAAGRGLQLLFYSVGIGQISSEVPQNLSASRPQDRQFILSSKKLLLSDSGFYLCAWSGGQGFGELFFGEGSRLTVL.

The rearrangement uses TRBV6-6 and TRBJ1-4; 8 bases map to TRBD1. The CDR3 spans 16 residues. CDR1 and CDR2 from the germline V gene are MNHNY and SVGAGI (reference sequence). V lost 2 bases to trimming and J lost 0 bases; unmatched junction nucleotides: 2. DNA for the CDR3: TGTGCCAGCAGTTACGGGACAGGAGCAACTAATGAAAAACTGTTTTTT. Translated, it gives CASSYGTGATNEKLFF.

The V call is TRBV3-1 (or the pseudogene TRBV3-2), the J call TRBJ2-1, with TRBD2 matching over 7 bases. Losses at the gene ends were 5 bases for V and 7 bases for J; bases not matched to a gene: 11. Germline V CDR1 and CDR2: LGHDT, YNNKEL (reference sequence). The CDR3 loop spans 15 amino acids. Written as DNA, the CDR3 is TGTGCCAGCAGCGAGGCTAGCGGCCTAAGAAATGAGCAGTTCTTC. This translates into CASSEASGLRNEQFF.

The genes are TRBV9 and TRBJ2-1, with D possibly being TRBD2 (6 bases). V lost 0 bases, J lost 10 bases, and 17 bases lay in between. The CDR3 consists of 15 residues. Germline loops: CDR1 SGDLS, CDR2 YYNGEE. The CDR3 DNA is TGTGCCAGCAGCGTAGGTTCCAGGGAGGTCGGGGAGCAGTTCTTC. This encodes CASSVGSREVGEQFF.

The chain recombines TRBV18 with TRBJ2-1; D is ambiguous. This CDR3 contains 14 residues. CDR1 is KGHSH, CDR2 LQKENI, per germline. With 4 bases removed from V and 4 bases from J, the gap between germline ends came to 11 bases. The DNA for the CDR3 is TGTGCCAGCTCACAGACCGACTTGTACAATGAGCAGTTCTTC. Translation: CASSQTDLYNEQFF.

The rearrangement uses TRBV23-1 and TRBJ2-4; possibly TRBD2 for D (5 bases). TRBV23-1 carries the ORF label, with uncertain function. The V and J ends lost 2 bases and 0 bases respectively, with 17 bases between them. The CDR3 has 18 residues. The CDR3 here is CASSQDPLVDLAKNIQYF. DNA of the CDR3: TGCGCCAGCAGTCAAGACCCTTTGGTGGACTTAGCCAAAAACATTCAGTACTTC.

The V and J genes are TRBV5-1 and TRBJ2-1, with TRBD1 as a possible D gene (5 bases). Trimming left V 2 bases short and J 10 bases short, with 13 bases between. CDR1 is SGHRS and CDR2 is YFSETQ in the germline V gene. This CDR3 spans 13 amino acids. CDR3: CASSFTGPGEQFF. Here the CDR3 DNA reads TGCGCCAGCAGCTTTACAGGCCCAGGGGAGCAGTTCTTC.

The chain joins TRBV19 to TRBJ2-1; 13 bases match TRBD2. Germline CDR1 LNHDA, CDR2 SQIVND (reference sequence). This CDR3 is 17 amino acids long. V shed 2 bases and J 2 bases; nucleotides not matched to a gene: 3. The CDR3 here is CASSIRTSGRPYNEQFF. CDR3 DNA sequence: TGTGCCAGTAGTATACGGACTAGCGGGAGACCCTACAATGAGCAGTTCTTC.

The rearrangement links TRBV5-4 to TRBJ1-6; perhaps TRBD1 as D (5 bases). Germline V CDR1 and CDR2: SGHNT, YYREEE (reference sequence). This CDR3 comprises 16 residues. Trimming left V 0 bases short and J 8 bases short, with 15 bases between. The CDR3 region is CASSLGVIGGDSPLHF. In nucleotides, the CDR3 is TGTGCCAGCAGCTTGGGGGTCATCGGGGGTGATTCACCCCTCCACTTT.

This clone was detected only once. The chain links TRBV27 to TRBJ1-1; 8 bases are shared with TRBD1. The CDR3 has 14 residues. Losses at the gene ends were 5 bases for V and 4 bases for J; bases not matched to a gene: 6. In germline, CDR1 is MNHEY, CDR2 SMNVEV (reference sequence). CDR3 sequence reads: CASSPLTGGTEAFF. The DNA for the CDR3 is TGTGCCAGCAGTCCCCTAACAGGGGGCACTGAAGCTTTCTTT.

This clone was found once. The V and J genes are TRBV27 and TRBJ1-2; TRBD1 matches at 7 bases. This CDR3 contains 14 residues. Germline-derived CDR1 and CDR2 are MNHEY and SMNVEV (reference sequence). The V gene end was trimmed by 4 bases and the J gene end by 5 bases; junction bases not matched to a gene: 7. CDR3 loop: CASSSSGTDYGYTF. The DNA of the CDR3 is TGTGCCAGCAGTTCGTCCGGGACAGATTATGGCTACACCTTC.

This rearrangement joins TRBV10-3 to TRBJ1-1; 8 bases match TRBD1. The CDR3 loop spans 14 amino acids. Germline CDR1 ENHRY, CDR2 SYGVKD. V was pared by 6 bases and J by 2 bases, with 5 bases of the junction left unmatched. CDR3 sequence (DNA): TGTGCCATCAGAGAAGGACAGGGCAACACTGAAGCTTTCTTT. It specifies CAIREGQGNTEAFF.

On this clone itself: This may be a read error, as it is one base from a much larger clone. The chain employs TRBV7-6 and TRBJ1-3; no definite D call. V lost 0 bases, J lost 4 bases, and 4 bases lay in between. CDR1 is SGHVS and CDR2 is FNYEAQ in the germline V gene. The CDR3 has 13 residues. The CDR3 coding sequence is TGTGCCAGCAGCTTAGCCCAGGGAAACACCATATATTTT. Translating gives CASSLAQGNTIYF.

This chain connects TRBV3-1 (or the pseudogene TRBV3-2) to TRBJ2-5; 9 bases line up with TRBD2. J lost 5 bases, V lost 6 bases, and 13 bases had no gene match. The CDR3 is 16 residues long. CDR1 and CDR2 from the germline V gene are LGHDT and YNNKEL (reference sequence). In DNA form, the CDR3 reads TGTGCCAGCAGACGGCTAGCGGGGTTGACCGGGGAGACCCAGTACTTC. Amino acids: CASRRLAGLTGETQYF.